The 5 T cell receptor beta chains presented below share a single source sample, sequenced in a study of OX40 agonist ivuxolimab in advanced cancers. The library was produced with the immunoSEQ multiplex PCR assay. TCRdb limited this immuneACCESS table to in-frame rearrangements with V and J called. A share of clones is missing; checked studies link under half to unresolved V genes, and the rest is unexplained. The sample data list about 80,000 clones, and around nine tenths of these were observed just once. Of the sample, approximately 0.7% is held by the ten largest clones. The sequences come from CD4+ or CD8+ T cells sorted from blood, collected in a trial of the OX40 agonist ivuxolimab. The receptors shown here come from an adult with an advanced solid tumor such as melanoma, head and neck, liver or kidney cancer.

J is TRBJ2-3 and V is TRBV2; 7 nucleotides align to TRBD2. CDR3 length: 14 residues. The V segment lost 6 bases and the J segment 2 bases; nucleotides outside the gene matches: 5. Germline V gene data show CDR1 as SNHLY and CDR2 as FYNNEI. The CDR3 loop is CASRGTIFTDTQYF. The CDR3, as DNA: TGTGCCAGCAGGGGGACTATATTCACAGATACGCAGTATTTT. The entire variable domain, with the rest obtained from reference TRBV2 and TRBJ2-3, is as follows: EPEVTQTPSHQVTQMGQEVILRCVPISNHLYFYWYRQILGQKVEFLVSFYNNEISEKSEIFDDQFSVERPDGSNFTLKIRSTKLEDSAMYFCASRGTIFTDTQYFGPGTRLTVL.

The rearrangement uses TRBV5-1 and TRBJ2-5; no clear D gene. The V gene's germline CDR1 is SGHRS and CDR2 YFSETQ. Trimming stripped 1 base from V and 5 bases from J, with 9 bases between. This CDR3 comprises 13 residues. DNA of the CDR3: TGCGCCAGCAGCTTGAGGGTGGAGGAGACCCAGTACTTC. It yields the protein CASSLRVEETQYF.

V gene TRBV2 combines with J gene TRBJ1-2, with unresolved D. V was trimmed by 1 base and J by 5 bases, leaving 8 bases between them. The V gene's germline CDR1 is SNHLY and CDR2 FYNNEI. The CDR3 has 13 amino acids. CDR3 coding DNA: TGTGCCAGCAGTGAAGTAGGGCAGTATGGCTACACCTTC. Its protein is CASSEVGQYGYTF.

For this clone: The junction differs from germline at one of its ends, possibly a read error. The V and J genes are TRBV5-1 and TRBJ2-1; 10 nucleotides line up with TRBD2. The germline CDR1 and CDR2 sequences are SGHRS and YFSETQ. The CDR3 is made up of 15 amino acids. DNA for the CDR3: TGTGCCAGCAGCCTCCGGACTAGCGGCTACAATGAGCAGTTCTTC. Its translation: CASSLRTSGYNEQFF. Combining the CDR3 with reference TRBV5-1 and TRBJ2-1 gives the whole variable domain KAGVTQTPRYLIKTRGQQVTLSCSPISGHRSVSWYQQTPGQGLQFLFEYFSETQRNKGNFPGRFSGRQFSNSRSEMNVSTLELGDSALYLCASSLRTSGYNEQFFGPGTRLTVL.

The genes are TRBV6-5 and TRBJ1-4; the match to TRBD1 covers 8 bases. This CDR3 contains 15 residues. Germline assignment: CDR1 MNHEY and CDR2 SVGAGI. With 6 bases clipped from V and 10 bases from J, the junction kept 13 bases outside the gene matches. The CDR3, as DNA: TGTGCCAGCAGCCGAAAACCCGGGACAGGCGGAAAACTGTTTTTT. This gives the protein CASSRKPGTGGKLFF.